This is a list of T cell receptor beta chains from one sample in a study of graft-versus-host responses after intestinal transplantation. Some clones are missing from TCRdb's copy, which holds only in-frame ones; the method was immunoSEQ multiplex PCR. The sample has around 26,000 clones; less than 95% are singletons. This material consisted of PBMCs, taken 156 days after intestinal transplant. Every receptor here comes from a human patient who received an intestinal transplant, so some T cells may come from the graft donor. Each CDR3 is given with its conserved first and last residue.

v_call,j_call,cdr3_aa
TRBV7-2,TRBJ2-1,CASSLGLAVRPGGFF
TRBV10-3,TRBJ1-2,CAISQKTGYDYGYTF
TRBV5-1,TRBJ2-7,CASSHSLIQGAFDEQYF
TRBV27,TRBJ1-2,CASSLSGTGDKYGYTF
TRBV27,TRBJ2-3,CASSPSRGTDTQYF
TRBV7-9,TRBJ2-7,CASSPTAEISGAYEQYF
TRBV5-1,TRBJ2-1,CASSSALGGGYLRVNEQFF
TRBV19,TRBJ2-2,CASSQGGSCFF
TRBV10-3,TRBJ2-1,CAISDPGGYNEQFF
TRBV15,TRBJ2-7,CATSREGDYEQYF
TRBV10-2,TRBJ2-7,CASTPVAGNYEQYF
TRBV11-3,TRBJ2-7,CASSLGLGEQYF
TRBV4-1,TRBJ2-3,CASSLPGLGGADTQYF
TRBV29-1,TRBJ1-2,CSVGVEGDGYTF
TRBV6-5,TRBJ2-7,CASSSSGRGAHEQYF
TRBV28,TRBJ2-1,CASRPDGSNEQFF
TRBV4-1,TRBJ1-5,CASSQQTGGNQPQHF
TRBV2,TRBJ2-1,CASRREEGNEQFF
TRBV28,-,CASSPTTSGLSYEQYF
TRBV7-8,TRBJ2-5,CASSRYEGPGETQYF
TRBV2,-,CASKTNHEQYF
TRBV7-9,TRBJ1-3,CASSDQGLGNTIYF
TRBV27,TRBJ1-4,CASSTGNFEKLFF
TRBV7-9,TRBJ2-1,CASSPLAVGDNEQFF
TRBV4-2,TRBJ2-2,CASSQAAGATGELFF
TRBV5-1,TRBJ2-1,CASSLSGLAVGEQFF
TRBV28,TRBJ2-7,CASGSRYEQYF
TRBV4-1,TRBJ2-1,CASSQVGTGGGNEQFF
TRBV5-6,TRBJ2-5,CASSPGTSVETQYF
TRBV9,TRBJ1-1,CASSVGVGDTEAFF
TRBV2,TRBJ1-2,CASSDRGGYTF
TRBV23-1,TRBJ2-7,CASSQPPRTGGNYEQYF
TRBV19,TRBJ2-7,CASSPLPAPSYEQYF
TRBV7-9,TRBJ2-7,CASSLTTANYEQYF
TRBV4-2,TRBJ2-3,CASSQTSGGSTDTQYF
TRBV28,TRBJ1-1,CASSLVGTEAFF
TRBV9,TRBJ1-1,CASSLGQGPFMNTEAFF
TRBV7-9,TRBJ2-2,CASSLSGTGTGELFF
TRBV6-1,TRBJ1-5,CASSGWVVSNQPQHF
TRBV4-3,TRBJ2-1,CASSQLRGSGGLEDEQFF
TRBV30,TRBJ1-4,CAWSPGQGATNEKLFF
TRBV11-3,TRBJ2-7,CASRVSGSYEQYF
TRBV29-1,TRBJ2-5,CSVESAGVETQYF
TRBV7-2,TRBJ2-7,CASSWVREYEQYF
TRBV27,TRBJ1-2,CASSLGAAYGYTF
TRBV5-1,TRBJ2-2,CASSLLRVVWTGELFF
TRBV7-6,TRBJ1-2,CASSLDPGGAYGYTF
TRBV13,TRBJ2-7,CASSTPTGGESEQYF
TRBV30,TRBJ1-1,CAWTGGGGTEAFF
TRBV13,TRBJ2-7,CASSLGGDSYEQYF
TRBV30,TRBJ2-1,CAWSPYNNEQFF
TRBV9,TRBJ1-3,CASSVGGSLGAGNTIYF
TRBV30,TRBJ1-2,CAWRGGPGYGYTF
TRBV5-6,TRBJ2-7,CASRTTGGLAEQYF
TRBV27,TRBJ2-7,CASSRTRTSYEQYF